The 2 T cell receptor beta chains listed next were all sequenced from one sample in a study of cytomegalovirus exposure and HLA in healthy donors (dated by TCRdb to 2016 to 2017). The method was the immunoSEQ multiplex PCR assay. For the multiplex PCR, a mixture combining 60 forward primers for TCR Vbeta segments and 13 reverse primers for TCR Jbeta segments was used. Entries here come from immuneACCESS through TCRdb and include only in-frame sequences with V and J called. Some clones fail to appear in such tables; in the studies checked, an unresolved V gene covers under half of the shortfall, and the cause of the remainder is unknown. Across this sample there are some 150,000 clones, with 75% to 80% seen only once. The top ten constitute around 1.6% of the sample. Sample: PBMCs. The receptor set was obtained from a female donor in good health and CMV-seronegative.

The chain links TRBV9 to TRBJ2-7; 10 bases fit TRBD2. In germline, CDR1 is SGDLS, CDR2 YYNGEE. This CDR3 spans 15 amino acids. Unmatched junction bases numbered 4, after V lost 4 bases and J lost 0 bases. CDR3 sequence (DNA): TGTGCCAGCAGCATTAGCGGGGGGAGCTCCTACGAGCAGTACTTC. Protein product: CASSISGGSSYEQYF. The complete variable domain, with remaining parts taken from reference TRBV9 and TRBJ2-7, reads DSGVTQTPKHLITATGQRVTLRCSPRSGDLSVYWYQQSLDQGLQFLIQYYNGEERAKGNILERFSAQQFPDLHSELNLSSLELGDSALYFCASSISGGSSYEQYFGPGTRLTVT.

The rearrangement uses TRBV6-1 and TRBJ1-2; 7 nucleotides agree with TRBD1. This CDR3 spans 16 amino acids. V lost 3 bases, J lost 4 bases, and 11 bases stayed unmatched. Germline-derived CDR1 and CDR2 are MNHNS and SASEGT. CDR3 in DNA: TGTGCCAGCAGTGACAAATGGGGGACAGACCGCTATGGCTACACCTTC. This encodes CASSDKWGTDRYGYTF.